This T cell receptor (beta chain) was identified in a study of blood T cell repertoires in COVID-19. This clone appeared a single time. V gave up 4 bases and J gave up 2 bases; unmatched junction bases: 11. Germline loops: CDR1 LGHNA, CDR2 YNFKEQ. CDR3 length: 17 amino acids. Using immunoSEQ multiplex PCR, the repertoire was profiled, and TCRdb retains in-frame clones only, with some absent. The sample records about 240,000 clones, over 90% being singletons. The receptor's source is a man younger than 45 with COVID-19, enrolled during active disease. The sequencing input was peripheral blood. V usage is TRBV4-2 and J usage is TRBJ1-3; 7 bases line up with TRBD1. The chain's CDR3 is CASSRTGTVSPGNTIYF. As DNA, the CDR3 is TGTGCCAGCAGCCGAACAGGGACAGTCTCTCCTGGAAACACCATATATTTT.